The rows below give T cell receptor beta chains drawn from one sample of a study of cytomegalovirus exposure and HLA in healthy donors. Assay used: immunoSEQ multiplex PCR; TCRdb lists only in-frame clones, some missing. The data hold about 50,000 clones, with around four fifths observed a single time. Sequencing input: PBMCs. All receptors derive from a man aged 25-45 years in good health and CMV-seronegative. Each CDR3 is given with its conserved first and last residue. A D gene is named only where the DNA matches it firmly. For some rows the clone size is stated as once, few or many, or as a class when expanded; others skip it.

j_call: TRBJ2-3; d_call: NA; clone_size: NA; v_call: TRBV10-3; cdr3_aa: CAISRADTQYF; cdr3_nt: TGTGCCATCAGCAGGGCAGATACGCAGTATTTT
j_call: TRBJ1-2; d_call: NA; clone_size: NA; v_call: TRBV2; cdr3_aa: CASTSDRLNYGYTF; cdr3_nt: TGTGCCAGCACCTCTGACAGGCTTAACTATGGCTACACCTTC
j_call: TRBJ2-1; d_call: TRBD1; clone_size: NA; v_call: TRBV4-1; cdr3_aa: CASSARDRRDNEQFF; cdr3_nt: TGCGCCAGCAGCGCCCGGGACAGGAGAGACAATGAGCAGTTCTTC
j_call: TRBJ2-2; d_call: TRBD2; clone_size: NA; v_call: TRBV5-1; cdr3_aa: CASSLPVAGLAETNTGELFF; cdr3_nt: TGCGCCAGCAGCTTGCCCGTGGCGGGACTAGCGGAGACGAACACCGGGGAGCTGTTTTTT
j_call: TRBJ1-3; d_call: NA; clone_size: NA; v_call: TRBV6-5; cdr3_aa: CASSYGGSGNTIYF; cdr3_nt: TGTGCCAGCAGTTATGGGGGGTCGGGAAACACCATATATTTT
j_call: TRBJ2-7; d_call: NA; clone_size: NA; v_call: TRBV7-2; cdr3_aa: CASSPRALTGPHEQYF; cdr3_nt: TGTGCCAGCAGCCCCCGGGCCCTAACAGGGCCTCACGAGCAGTACTTC
j_call: TRBJ2-7; d_call: TRBD1; clone_size: NA; v_call: TRBV5-8; cdr3_aa: CASSLHRGIYEQYF; cdr3_nt: TGTGCCAGCAGCCTGCACAGGGGTATCTACGAGCAGTACTTC
j_call: TRBJ1-2; d_call: TRBD1; clone_size: few; v_call: TRBV10-2; cdr3_aa: CASTGGGSPGYTF; cdr3_nt: TGCGCCAGCACAGGGGGCGGCTCTCCCGGCTACACCTTC
j_call: TRBJ2-7; d_call: NA; clone_size: NA; v_call: TRBV29-1; cdr3_aa: CSVQGRDYEQYF; cdr3_nt: TGCAGCGTCCAGGGGCGTGACTACGAGCAGTACTTC
j_call: TRBJ1-2; d_call: NA; clone_size: once; v_call: TRBV7-2; cdr3_aa: CASSLAGGQGYTF; cdr3_nt: TGTGCCAGCAGCTTAGCGGGGGGGCAGGGCTACACCTTC
j_call: TRBJ1-4; d_call: TRBD1; clone_size: NA; v_call: TRBV6-1; cdr3_aa: CASSRQGSNEKLFF; cdr3_nt: TGTGCCAGCAGTCGACAGGGCTCTAATGAAAAACTGTTTTTT
j_call: TRBJ1-1; d_call: TRBD1; clone_size: NA; v_call: TRBV4-3; cdr3_aa: CATSRDSTMNTEAFF; cdr3_nt: TGCGCCACTTCCCGGGACAGCACCATGAACACTGAAGCTTTCTTT
j_call: TRBJ2-3; d_call: NA; clone_size: NA; v_call: TRBV10-1; cdr3_aa: CASRPSGTDTQYF; cdr3_nt: TGCGCCAGCAGGCCCAGTGGCACAGATACGCAGTATTTT
j_call: TRBJ2-1; d_call: NA; clone_size: NA; v_call: TRBV2; cdr3_aa: CASSEWSYEQFF; cdr3_nt: TGTGCCAGCAGTGAGTGGAGCTATGAGCAGTTCTTC
j_call: TRBJ1-1; d_call: NA; clone_size: NA; v_call: TRBV29-1; cdr3_aa: CSVSTGSGTEAFF; cdr3_nt: TGCAGCGTTTCTACAGGGTCAGGCACTGAAGCTTTCTTT
j_call: TRBJ2-7; d_call: NA; clone_size: NA; v_call: TRBV7-2; cdr3_aa: CASRGSSYEQYF; cdr3_nt: TGTGCCAGCAGGGGGAGCTCCTACGAGCAGTACTTC
j_call: TRBJ1-1; d_call: TRBD1; clone_size: NA; v_call: TRBV18; cdr3_aa: CASSPPQAGGGTEAFF; cdr3_nt: TGTGCCAGCTCACCACCCCAGGCAGGGGGCGGCACTGAAGCTTTCTTT
j_call: TRBJ1-3; d_call: TRBD1; clone_size: NA; v_call: TRBV6-1; cdr3_aa: CASSEEGTAGNTIYF; cdr3_nt: TGTGCCAGCAGTGAAGAAGGGACAGCTGGAAACACCATATATTTT
j_call: TRBJ1-2; d_call: NA; clone_size: NA; v_call: TRBV6-5; cdr3_aa: CASSYSTGVTNYGYTF; cdr3_nt: TGTGCCAGCAGTTACTCGACAGGAGTCACTAACTATGGCTACACCTTC
j_call: TRBJ2-1; d_call: NA; clone_size: NA; v_call: TRBV7-9; cdr3_aa: CASSVARTGSYNEQFF; cdr3_nt: TGTGCCAGCAGCGTAGCACGAACCGGCTCCTACAATGAGCAGTTCTTC
j_call: TRBJ2-1; d_call: TRBD2; clone_size: NA; v_call: TRBV25-1; cdr3_aa: CASSGSGRARSYNEQFF; cdr3_nt: TGTGCCAGCAGTGGTAGCGGGAGGGCCCGTTCCTACAATGAGCAGTTCTTC
j_call: TRBJ1-4; d_call: TRBD1; clone_size: once; v_call: TRBV19; cdr3_aa: CASSIFYGTENEKLFF; cdr3_nt: TGTGCCAGTAGTATATTTTACGGGACAGAGAATGAAAAACTGTTTTTT
j_call: TRBJ2-1; d_call: TRBD2; clone_size: NA; v_call: TRBV15; cdr3_aa: CATSRVGLAGGDHEQFF; cdr3_nt: TGTGCCACCAGCAGAGTCGGTTTAGCGGGAGGGGATCATGAGCAGTTCTTC
j_call: TRBJ2-7; d_call: NA; clone_size: NA; v_call: TRBV7-6; cdr3_aa: CASSSSGAEQYF; cdr3_nt: TGTGCCAGCAGCTCCTCAGGGGCCGAGCAGTACTTC
j_call: TRBJ2-6; d_call: NA; clone_size: NA; v_call: TRBV7-8; cdr3_aa: CASSLGHSGANVLTF; cdr3_nt: TGTGCCAGCAGCTTAGGTCACTCTGGGGCCAACGTCCTGACTTTC
j_call: TRBJ1-1; d_call: NA; clone_size: NA; v_call: TRBV9; cdr3_aa: CASSPPGQLNTEAFF; cdr3_nt: TGTGCCAGCAGCCCCCCTGGACAGCTGAACACTGAAGCTTTCTTT
j_call: TRBJ2-5; d_call: TRBD1; clone_size: NA; v_call: TRBV30; cdr3_aa: CAWSVAPGQRETQYF; cdr3_nt: TGTGCCTGGAGCGTAGCACCGGGACAGAGAGAGACCCAGTACTTC
j_call: TRBJ2-3; d_call: TRBD2; clone_size: NA; v_call: TRBV15; cdr3_aa: CATSRDSLLAGKDTQYF; cdr3_nt: TGTGCCACCAGCAGAGATTCCTTACTAGCGGGAAAAGATACGCAGTATTTT
j_call: TRBJ1-5; d_call: NA; clone_size: once; v_call: TRBV6-5; cdr3_aa: CASSYSGNFGQRQHF; cdr3_nt: TGTGCCAGCAGTTACTCCGGGAATTTCGGCCAGCGCCAGCATTTT
j_call: TRBJ1-6; d_call: NA; clone_size: NA; v_call: TRBV7-7; cdr3_aa: CASSLGRCETPVNSPLHF; cdr3_nt: TGTGCTAGCAGTTTGGGGAGATGTGAGACCCCCGTTAATTCCCCCCTCCACTTT
j_call: TRBJ2-3; d_call: TRBD2; clone_size: NA; v_call: TRBV4-3; cdr3_aa: CASSQGRGLAGGDTQYF; cdr3_nt: TGCGCCAGCAGCCAGGGTCGAGGACTAGCGGGAGGGGATACGCAGTATTTT
j_call: TRBJ2-7; d_call: NA; clone_size: NA; v_call: TRBV28; cdr3_aa: CASSLFSYGGLSYEQYF; cdr3_nt: TGTGCCAGCAGTTTATTCTCGTATGGTGGACTCTCCTACGAGCAGTACTTC
j_call: TRBJ2-7; d_call: NA; clone_size: NA; v_call: TRBV30; cdr3_aa: CAWNTGAYEQYF; cdr3_nt: TGTGCCTGGAATACCGGGGCCTACGAGCAGTACTTC
j_call: TRBJ1-2; d_call: NA; clone_size: NA; v_call: TRBV7-9; cdr3_aa: CASSPTVNYGYTF; cdr3_nt: TGTGCCAGCAGCCCAACGGTAAACTATGGCTACACCTTC
j_call: TRBJ1-5; d_call: NA; clone_size: NA; v_call: TRBV7-8; cdr3_aa: CASSFYDRNQPQHF; cdr3_nt: TGTGCCAGCAGCTTCTACGACAGGAACCAGCCCCAGCATTTT
j_call: TRBJ2-3; d_call: TRBD2; clone_size: few; v_call: TRBV7-2; cdr3_aa: CASSAGTSVSTDTQYF; cdr3_nt: TGTGCCAGCAGTGCCGGGACTAGCGTTAGCACAGATACGCAGTATTTT
j_call: TRBJ1-1; d_call: NA; clone_size: NA; v_call: TRBV19; cdr3_aa: CASSEQVAMNTEAFF; cdr3_nt: TGTGCCAGTAGCGAACAGGTCGCGATGAACACTGAAGCTTTCTTT
j_call: TRBJ1-1; d_call: NA; clone_size: NA; v_call: TRBV7-9; cdr3_aa: CASSSPAQLNTEAFF; cdr3_nt: TGTGCCAGCAGCTCCCCAGCACAGCTAAACACTGAAGCTTTCTTT
j_call: TRBJ1-1; d_call: TRBD1; clone_size: NA; v_call: TRBV7-9; cdr3_aa: CASSRTGRGTEAFF; cdr3_nt: TGTGCCAGCAGCCGGACAGGGCGAGGCACTGAAGCTTTCTTT
j_call: TRBJ2-6; d_call: TRBD1; clone_size: NA; v_call: TRBV11-3; cdr3_aa: CASKPGQGAGANVLTF; cdr3_nt: TGTGCCAGCAAGCCCGGACAGGGAGCTGGGGCCAACGTCCTGACTTTC
j_call: TRBJ2-5; d_call: TRBD2; clone_size: NA; v_call: TRBV30; cdr3_aa: CAWGSGGADVYQQYF; cdr3_nt: TGTGCCTGGGGAAGCGGGGGGGCGGACGTGTACCAGCAGTACTTC
j_call: TRBJ1-6; d_call: TRBD1; clone_size: NA; v_call: TRBV28; cdr3_aa: CASYTPGTGGSPLHF; cdr3_nt: TGTGCCAGCTACACCCCCGGGACAGGGGGTTCACCCCTCCACTTT
j_call: TRBJ1-2; d_call: TRBD1; clone_size: NA; v_call: TRBV7-9; cdr3_aa: CASSGQGDYGYTF; cdr3_nt: TGTGCCAGCAGCGGACAGGGGGACTATGGCTACACCTTC
j_call: TRBJ1-3; d_call: NA; clone_size: once; v_call: TRBV28; cdr3_aa: CASSFIPSGNTIYF; cdr3_nt: TGTGCCAGCAGTTTCATTCCCTCTGGAAACACCATATATTTT
j_call: TRBJ2-3; d_call: TRBD2; clone_size: NA; v_call: TRBV7-8; cdr3_aa: CASSLRASGGAHDTQYF; cdr3_nt: TGTGCCAGCAGCTTAAGGGCTAGCGGGGGGGCCCACGATACGCAGTATTTT
j_call: TRBJ2-1; d_call: TRBD1; clone_size: NA; v_call: TRBV18; cdr3_aa: CASSPQRQGNNEQFF; cdr3_nt: TGTGCCAGCTCACCTCAAAGACAGGGAAACAATGAGCAGTTCTTC
j_call: TRBJ2-1; d_call: TRBD2; clone_size: NA; v_call: TRBV30; cdr3_aa: CARKGSGVYNEQFF; cdr3_nt: TGTGCGAGGAAGGGTAGCGGGGTTTACAATGAGCAGTTCTTC
j_call: TRBJ1-6; d_call: TRBD1; clone_size: NA; v_call: TRBV19; cdr3_aa: CASRQGARGSYNSPLHF; cdr3_nt: TGTGCCAGTCGACAGGGGGCGCGGGGCTCCTATAATTCACCCCTCCACTTT